These T cell receptor beta chains were read from a single sample in a study of cytotoxic CD8 clonotypes in ibrutinib-treated CLL. Clones were read by immunoSEQ multiplex PCR, and TCRdb kept only the in-frame ones, dropping some. The profile shows thousands of clones, roughly 70% of them singletons. The source material was PBMCs, sampled before ibrutinib treatment. These receptors originate from a human donor with chronic lymphocytic leukemia. CDR3s include the opening cysteine and the closing phenylalanine or tryptophan. Each record gives: J gene, D gene, V gene, clone size, CDR3 DNA, CDR3 protein. A D gene is named only where the DNA matches it firmly. Size tells how often a clone was seen (once, few, many) or the class of an expanded clone, and some rows leave it out.

J: TRBJ2-5; D: -; V: TRBV6-1; size: -; DNA: TGTGCCAGCATTTTAGGGCAACCCGGGGGAGAGACCCAGTACTTC; CDR3: CASILGQPGGETQYF
J: TRBJ1-1; D: -; V: TRBV6-1; size: once; DNA: TGTGCCAGCATGAGGGAGGGGACTGAAGCTTTCTTT; CDR3: CASMREGTEAFF
J: TRBJ1-2; D: TRBD1; V: TRBV28; size: few; DNA: TGTGCCAGCAGTACCGGGACAGCATATGGCTACACCTTC; CDR3: CASSTGTAYGYTF
J: TRBJ2-5; D: -; V: TRBV9; size: -; DNA: TGTGCCAGCAGCGTATCTACGTACCAAGAGACCCAGTACTTC; CDR3: CASSVSTYQETQYF
J: TRBJ2-1; D: -; V: TRBV5-1; size: few; DNA: TGCGCCAGCAGCTTGGGTCTGCGGATCCGGGACGAAGACAATGAGCAGTTCTTC; CDR3: CASSLGLRIRDEDNEQFF
J: TRBJ1-2; D: TRBD1; V: TRBV28; size: -; DNA: TGTGCCAGCAGTTTATATAGGGACAGTTCCGTCTACACCTTC; CDR3: CASSLYRDSSVYTF
J: TRBJ1-2; D: -; V: TRBV19; size: -; DNA: TGTGCCAGTAGTATTAATCCGTCCGCAGTTGGCTACACCTTC; CDR3: CASSINPSAVGYTF
J: TRBJ2-1; D: TRBD2; V: TRBV5-4; size: -; DNA: TGTGCCAGCAGCTTGGTAGCGGGGCCCTACAATGAGCAGTTCTTC; CDR3: CASSLVAGPYNEQFF
J: TRBJ2-3; D: -; V: TRBV2; size: few; DNA: TGTGCCAGCAGTGAAATGGCGGGAACATCAGATACGCAGTATTTT; CDR3: CASSEMAGTSDTQYF
J: TRBJ2-7; D: -; V: TRBV11-3; size: few; DNA: TGTGCCAGCAGTTCCGGGACTGCCCCCTACGAGCAGTACTTC; CDR3: CASSSGTAPYEQYF
J: TRBJ2-7; D: -; V: TRBV11-3; size: -; DNA: TGTGCCAGCAGAGACGGACTGTCCTACGAGCAGTACTTC; CDR3: CASRDGLSYEQYF
J: TRBJ1-1; D: -; V: TRBV6-1; size: -; DNA: TGTGCCAGCAGTGAGTGGGGGTACACTGAAGCTTTCTTT; CDR3: CASSEWGYTEAFF
J: TRBJ1-5; D: -; V: TRBV28; size: -; DNA: TGTGCCAGCAAGGGGGGTAGGGCAGGGGTACAGCCCCAGCATTTT; CDR3: CASKGGRAGVQPQHF
J: TRBJ1-6; D: -; V: TRBV4-2; size: -; DNA: TGTGCCAGCAGCCAAGACCCGGGAATTAATTCACCCCTCCACTTT; CDR3: CASSQDPGINSPLHF
J: TRBJ1-2; D: -; V: TRBV18; size: -; DNA: TGTGCCAGCTCACCGCGCCCACAGGTATATGGCTACACCTTC; CDR3: CASSPRPQVYGYTF
J: TRBJ2-5; D: -; V: TRBV27; size: -; DNA: TGTGCCGGTGGGACAGGGGGAGGTCTAGCGGGAGTAGAGACCCAGTACTTC; CDR3: CAGGTGGGLAGVETQYF
J: TRBJ2-1; D: TRBD2; V: TRBV19; size: -; DNA: TGTGCCAGTAGGGGACTAGCGGGGCCCCCAGGGCAGTTCTTC; CDR3: CASRGLAGPPGQFF
J: TRBJ2-1; D: -; V: TRBV11-2; size: -; DNA: TGTGCCAGCACTAATCCGCGGATCTGGTCCTACAATGAGCAGTTCTTC; CDR3: CASTNPRIWSYNEQFF
J: TRBJ1-2; D: -; V: TRBV5-1; size: -; DNA: TGCGCCAGCAGCTTGGCACCCGGGACAAGTGGCGGCTACACCTTC; CDR3: CASSLAPGTSGGYTF
J: TRBJ1-1; D: -; V: TRBV7-9; size: -; DNA: TGTGCCAGCAGCAGGATGAACACTGAAGCTTTCTTT; CDR3: CASSRMNTEAFF
J: TRBJ1-1; D: -; V: TRBV6-6; size: -; DNA: TGTGCCACATGGTGGGGGACGGCCGATGGGGACACTGAAGCTTTCTTT; CDR3: CATWWGTADGDTEAFF
J: TRBJ2-1; D: -; V: TRBV19; size: -; DNA: TGTGCCAGCCAGCAGGGCCGTGAGCAGTTCTTC; CDR3: CASQQGREQFF